The 21 T cell receptor beta chains reported below all come from one sample, sequenced in a study of cytomegalovirus exposure and HLA in healthy donors. Researchers ran the PCR with 60 Vbeta and 13 Jbeta primers. Assay used: immunoSEQ multiplex PCR; TCRdb lists only in-frame clones, some missing. The sample includes some 120,000 clones, less than 80% of them seen just once. Sequencing was done on a sample of PBMCs. The receptor source for this set is a man aged 35 to 55 in good health and CMV-seropositive.

This clone occurred a few times. The chain carries TRBV7-2 and TRBJ2-5, with 12 bases fitting TRBD2. Germline V gives CDR1 SGHTA, CDR2 FQGNSA. The trim removed 3 bases at V and 1 base at J, leaving 6 bases unmatched. The CDR3 loop spans 17 amino acids. The CDR3 sequence: CASSFPKGLAGQETQYF. The CDR3, as DNA: TGTGCCAGCAGCTTCCCGAAGGGACTAGCGGGCCAAGAGACCCAGTACTTC. Variable domain in full (rest from reference TRBV7-2 and TRBJ2-5): GAGVSQSPSNKVTEKGKDVELRCDPISGHTALYWYRQSLGQGLEFLIYFQGNSAPDKSGLPSDRFSAERTGGSVSTLTIQRTQQEDSAVYLCASSFPKGLAGQETQYFGPGTRLLVL.

J is TRBJ2-7 and V is TRBV11-2, with 8 bases fitting TRBD1. The CDR3 runs to 15 residues. CDR1 SGHAT and CDR2 FQNNGV come from the germline V gene. V lost 5 bases and J lost 2; bases outside the gene matches: 8. The CDR3 DNA reads as TGTGCCAGCAGCCGAACCTTGACAGGGGCCTACGAGCAGTACTTC. Its protein product is CASSRTLTGAYEQYF.

The rearrangement links TRBV14 to TRBJ1-4; D unresolved. V was trimmed by 1 base and J by 8 bases, leaving 11 bases between them. Germline CDR1 reads SGHDN; CDR2 reads FVKESK. The CDR3 covers 14 residues. The DNA for the CDR3 is TGTGCCAGCAGCCAAGCCCGGGGAGAGGAAAAACTGTTTTTT. Its protein is CASSQARGEEKLFF.

This chain uses TRBV5-1 with TRBJ1-3; D is possibly TRBD1 (6 bases). V lost 0 bases and J 11 bases, leaving 12 bases between the germline ends. The CDR3 is 13 amino acids. Germline V gives CDR1 SGHRS, CDR2 YFSETQ. The CDR3 DNA follows: TGCGCCAGCAGCTTGGACAGGGCTGCGGCCATATATTTT. Translation gives CASSLDRAAAIYF. The full variable domain, with the rest looked up from reference TRBV5-1 and TRBJ1-3, is KAGVTQTPRYLIKTRGQQVTLSCSPISGHRSVSWYQQTPGQGLQFLFEYFSETQRNKGNFPGRFSGRQFSNSRSEMNVSTLELGDSALYLCASSLDRAAAIYFGEGSWLTVV.

CDR3 amino acids: CASSVAAWGQGLGNEQFF. CDR3 nucleotide sequence: TGTGCCAGCAGCGTAGCTGCTTGGGGACAGGGGTTAGGCAATGAGCAGTTCTTC. This chain joins TRBV9 and TRBJ2-1; 10 nucleotides align to TRBD1. The CDR3 is 18 amino acids. V lost 0 bases and J lost 6; bases outside the gene matches: 12. Germline V gene lookup returns CDR1 SGDLS and CDR2 YYNGEE.

This rearrangement joins TRBV5-8 to TRBJ2-1; possibly TRBD2 for D (6 bases). Trimming removed 4 bases from V and 5 bases from J, with 13 bases in between. Germline CDR1 is SGHTS and CDR2 is YDEGEE. The CDR3 is 14 amino acids. CDR3 nucleotides: TGTGCCAGCAGCCCCCGGCTAGCGAACAATGAGCAGTTCTTC. This translates into CASSPRLANNEQFF.

The V call is TRBV7-9, the J call TRBJ1-1, with TRBD1 as a possible D gene (5 bases). V gave up 2 bases and J gave up 0 bases, with 13 bases separating them. The CDR3 sequence is 16 residues long. Germline lookup yields CDR1 SEHNR and CDR2 FQNEAQ (reference sequence). CDR3 sequence (DNA): TGTGCCAGCAGCTTAATTCTAGGGGCTGTGAACACTGAAGCTTTCTTT. Encoded protein: CASSLILGAVNTEAFF.

This clone was seen just once. The chain has TRBV4-2 and TRBJ1-5; D perhaps matches TRBD1 (5 bases). The germline CDR1 and CDR2 sequences are LGHNA and YNFKEQ. The germline V and J ends were trimmed by 6 bases and 1 base, with 16 bases remaining between them. The CDR3 runs to 16 residues. CDR3 loop: CASSPRRGGSNQPQHF. CDR3 DNA sequence: TGTGCCAGCAGTCCCAGGAGGGGAGGGAGCAATCAGCCCCAGCATTTT.

This chain links TRBV13 with TRBJ1-5; 8 bases map to TRBD1. V lost 5 bases and J lost 0; bases outside the gene matches: 6. Germline loops: CDR1 PRHDT, CDR2 FYEKMQ (reference sequence). The CDR3 sequence is 16 residues long. CDR3 sequence reads: CASSQTTGGSNQPQHF. As DNA, the CDR3 is TGTGCCAGCAGCCAAACTACAGGGGGTAGCAATCAGCCCCAGCATTTT.

The chain employs TRBV21-1 and TRBJ1-2; no check of the table's D call, TRBD1, against the DNA was made. TRBV21-1 is termed a pseudogene. This CDR3 is 16 amino acids long. The CDR3 is CASSKGVDRVPGGYTF. In DNA form, the CDR3 reads TGTGCCAGCAGCAAAGGGGTGGACAGGGTGCCGGGTGGCTACACCTTC.

This chain connects TRBV19 to TRBJ2-2; 8 bases agree with TRBD1. The length of the CDR3 is 14 residues. The germline V gene encodes CDR1 LNHDA and CDR2 SQIVND (reference sequence). V gave up 8 bases and J gave up 6 bases; unmatched junction bases: 8. This CDR3 reads CASSTRGRSGELFF. CDR3 nucleotide sequence: TGTGCCAGTTCCACCAGGGGGCGGTCCGGGGAGCTGTTTTTT. Based on the CDR3 plus reference TRBV19 and TRBJ2-2, the full variable domain is DGGITQSPKYLFRKEGQNVTLSCEQNLNHDAMYWYRQDPGQGLRLIYYSQIVNDFQKGDIAEGYSVSREKKESFPLTVTSAQKNPTAFYLCASSTRGRSGELFFGEGSRLTVL.

V is TRBV5-1 and J is TRBJ1-2; D unclear. V was cut by 0 bases and J by 5 bases, with 8 bases left in between. CDR1 and CDR2 from the germline V gene are SGHRS and YFSETQ. The CDR3 contains 13 residues. The CDR3: CASSLGRGYGYTF. In DNA form, the CDR3 reads TGCGCCAGCAGCTTGGGCCGGGGATATGGCTACACCTTC.

For the CDR3, the DNA is TGTGCCAGCAGCTCGGACAGGGGAGACGAAACTGAAGCTTTCTTT. It encodes CASSSDRGDETEAFF. The V and J genes are TRBV9 and TRBJ1-1; 9 bases align to TRBD1. The germline CDR1 and CDR2 sequences are SGDLS and YYNGEE. The length of the CDR3 is 15 residues. The ends lost 4 bases at V and 5 bases at J; junction bases unmatched: 9. The full variable domain, completed using reference TRBV9 and TRBJ1-1, is DSGVTQTPKHLITATGQRVTLRCSPRSGDLSVYWYQQSLDQGLQFLIQYYNGEERAKGNILERFSAQQFPDLHSELNLSSLELGDSALYFCASSSDRGDETEAFFGQGTRLTVV.

This clone was seen once. The gene calls are TRBV2 and TRBJ2-3; 10 bases fit TRBD1. This CDR3 has 15 amino acids. Germline lookup yields CDR1 SNHLY and CDR2 FYNNEI. Unmatched junction bases numbered 9, after V lost 8 bases and J lost 4 bases. The CDR3 region has the DNA TGTGCCAGCTCGCTCGACAGGGGGCAGGCAGATACGCAGTATTTT. Its translation is CASSLDRGQADTQYF.

This clone was seen a single time. The V and J genes are TRBV5-4 and TRBJ1-5; 8 nucleotides line up with TRBD1. V gave up 4 bases and J gave up 5 bases; unmatched junction bases: 2. The CDR3 has 13 residues. CDR1 SGHNT and CDR2 YYREEE come from the germline V gene (reference sequence). The CDR3 loop is CASSLGQDQPQHF. For the CDR3, the DNA is TGTGCCAGCAGCCTGGGACAGGATCAGCCCCAGCATTTT. The whole variable domain, filled in from reference TRBV5-4 and TRBJ1-5, reads ETGVTQSPTHLIKTRGQQVTLRCSSQSGHNTVSWYQQALGQGPQFIFQYYREEENGRGNFPPRFSGLQFPNYSSELNVNALELDDSALYLCASSLGQDQPQHFGDGTRLSIL.

This clone was seen a handful of times. V gene TRBV11-2 combines with J gene TRBJ1-1; the D is unclear. The CDR3 is made up of 12 amino acids. Germline-derived CDR1 and CDR2 are SGHAT and FQNNGV. V shed 5 bases and J shed 7 bases, with 11 bases lying between them. Here the CDR3 reads CASSTYRIEAFF. The CDR3 DNA reads TGTGCCAGCAGCACTTACAGAATTGAAGCTTTCTTT.

This clone showed up just a few times. The rearrangement uses TRBV23-1 and TRBJ2-7; D call uncertain. TRBV23-1 is known as an ORF, though its function is uncertain. The CDR3 extends over 12 amino acids. Between the trimmed V and J ends, which lost 3 bases and 4 bases, there was a span of 7 bases. CDR3 amino acids: CASSHPGYEQYF. In DNA, the CDR3 is TGCGCCAGCAGTCACCCCGGTTACGAGCAGTACTTC.

This rearrangement joins TRBV28 to TRBJ2-7; TRBD1 agrees at 10 bases. Germline V CDR1 and CDR2: MDHEN, SYDVKM. The V segment lost 0 bases and the J segment 5 bases; nucleotides outside the gene matches: 1. The CDR3 loop spans 14 amino acids. The CDR3 DNA reads TGTGCCAGCAGTTTATGGGGACAGGGGAACGAGCAGTACTTC. Translating it yields CASSLWGQGNEQYF.

V and J are TRBV19 and TRBJ1-2; D unclear. The CDR3 sequence is 12 residues long. V lost 5 bases and J lost 0, with 4 bases in between. The V gene's germline CDR1 is LNHDA and CDR2 SQIVND (reference sequence). CDR3 sequence: CASSPANYGYTF. For the CDR3, the DNA is TGTGCCAGTAGTCCCGCTAACTATGGCTACACCTTC.

The chain links TRBV27 to TRBJ1-5, with D tentatively TRBD1 (5 bases). V lost 0 bases and J lost 3, with 9 bases in between. Looked up from germline, CDR1 is MNHEY and CDR2 is SMNVEV (reference sequence). This CDR3 contains 15 residues. The CDR3 loop reads CASSLSRQPNQPQHF. The DNA for the CDR3 is TGTGCCAGCAGTTTATCTCGACAGCCCAATCAGCCCCAGCATTTT.

The genes are TRBV19 and TRBJ1-4; D may be TRBD1 (5 bases). CDR1 and CDR2 from the germline V gene are LNHDA and SQIVND (reference sequence). This CDR3 is 12 amino acids long. The V end lost 7 bases, the J end lost 11 bases, and 14 bases lay between the germline ends. The CDR3 DNA follows: TGTGCCAGTACTCCATCTGGGGGGAAACTGTTTTTT. Its translation: CASTPSGGKLFF.